Sequencing of this TCR beta chain was carried out in a study of T cell repertoires in cytomegalovirus infection. The wider study: Both CMV infection and a matching HLA type were indicated by public TCR beta signatures.

V shed 6 bases and J shed 4 bases, with 14 bases lying between them. The CDR3 has 14 amino acids. Per germline, CDR1 SGHVS and CDR2 FQNEAQ. Findings of the study overall: The ex vivo response was dominated by HLA-C-restricted CMV-specific TCR beta clonotypes. There were carriers of CMV plus the relevant HLA, and cumulative public TCR beta family frequency identified them.

With respect to this clonotype: Its matching antigen is unknown.

TCRdb re-called the reads through MiXCR, storing one row per CDR3 protein. The sample records about 830,000 distinct CDR3 sequences, about 30% being singletons. Sequenced material: cultured CD8+ T cells from PBMCs, taken from culture after CMV antigen stimulation. This sequence originates from a human donor in good health (CMV status not recorded). Some clones in this sample may be carry-over from other donors' samples. The chain carries TRBV7-8 and TRBJ2-3; a possible D gene is TRBD1 (6 bases). The CDR3 reads CASRKGDVADTQYF. CDR3 DNA sequence: TGTGCCAGCAGAAAGGGGGACGTAGCAGATACGCAGTATTTT. Drawing the rest from reference TRBV7-8 and TRBJ2-3, the complete variable domain is GAGVSQSPRYKVAKRGQDVALRCDPISGHVSLFWYQQALGQGPEFLTYFQNEAQLDKSGLPSDRFFAERPEGSVSTLKIQRTQQEDSAVYLCASRKGDVADTQYFGPGTRLTVL.